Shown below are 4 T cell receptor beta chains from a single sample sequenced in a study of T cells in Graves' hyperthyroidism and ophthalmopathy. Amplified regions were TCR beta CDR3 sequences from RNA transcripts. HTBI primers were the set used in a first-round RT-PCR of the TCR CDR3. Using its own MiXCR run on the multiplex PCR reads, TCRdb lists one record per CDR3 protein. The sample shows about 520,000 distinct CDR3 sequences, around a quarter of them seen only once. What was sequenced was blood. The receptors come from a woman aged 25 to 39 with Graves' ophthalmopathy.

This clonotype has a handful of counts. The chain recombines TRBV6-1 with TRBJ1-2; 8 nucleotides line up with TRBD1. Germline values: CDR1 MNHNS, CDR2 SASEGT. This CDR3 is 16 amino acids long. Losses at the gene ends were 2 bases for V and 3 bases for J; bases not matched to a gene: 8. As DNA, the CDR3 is TGTGCCAGCAGTGAACATTCGGGGACAGGCGACTATGGCTACACCTTC. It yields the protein CASSEHSGTGDYGYTF.

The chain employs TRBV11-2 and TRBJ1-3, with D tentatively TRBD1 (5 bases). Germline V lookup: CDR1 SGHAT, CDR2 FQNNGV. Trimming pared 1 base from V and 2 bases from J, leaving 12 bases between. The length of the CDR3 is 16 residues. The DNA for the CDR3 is TGTGCCAGCAGCTTAGTTGTAGGGACTACTGGAAACACCATATATTTT. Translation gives CASSLVVGTTGNTIYF.

In DNA, the CDR3 is TGTGCCAGCAGTCCATATGGGACAGGGGGAACTGAAGCTTTCTTT. The encoded protein is CASSPYGTGGTEAFF. The V gene is TRBV27, the J gene TRBJ1-1, with 11 positions matching TRBD1. The CDR3 is made up of 15 amino acids. With V trimmed by 5 bases and J by 5 bases, 7 bases remained unmatched. Per germline, CDR1 MNHEY and CDR2 SMNVEV (reference sequence).

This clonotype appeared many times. This CDR3 reads CSVVSLNTEAFF. DNA for the CDR3: TGCAGCGTTGTAAGCCTGAACACTGAAGCTTTCTTT. The chain employs TRBV29-1 and TRBJ1-1; D remains unclear. This CDR3 contains 12 residues. Germline lookup yields CDR1 SQVTM and CDR2 ANQGSEA. Trimming left V 4 bases short and J 0 bases short, with 6 bases between.